Shown below are 5 T cell receptor beta chains from a single sample sequenced in a study of blood T cell repertoires in COVID-19. Here immunoSEQ multiplex PCR was the method, and the copy in TCRdb shows in-frame clones only, minus some. The top ten clones hold more than 15% of a sample with more than 85,000 clones, about 80% of them seen once. Sequencing was carried out using peripheral blood. These receptors originate from a woman at least 80 years old with active or convalescent COVID-19.

This chain connects TRBV5-4 to TRBJ2-1; D call uncertain. Germline CDR1 SGHNT, CDR2 YYREEE (reference sequence). V was shortened by 3 bases and J by 7 bases, with 8 bases between the two germline ends. The CDR3 runs 12 residues. The CDR3 reads CASSYLGNEQFF. CDR3 nucleotide sequence: TGTGCCAGCAGCTATCTCGGTAATGAGCAGTTCTTC. Together with reference TRBV5-4 and TRBJ2-1, the CDR3 gives the full variable domain: ETGVTQSPTHLIKTRGQQVTLRCSSQSGHNTVSWYQQALGQGPQFIFQYYREEENGRGNFPPRFSGLQFPNYSSELNVNALELDDSALYLCASSYLGNEQFFGPGTRLTVL.

The V and J genes are TRBV7-2 and TRBJ2-1; 8 bases align to TRBD2. Per the germline V gene, CDR1 is SGHTA and CDR2 is FQGNSA. The trim removed 5 bases at V and 9 bases at J, leaving 12 bases unmatched. The CDR3 totals 15 residues. The CDR3 coding sequence is TGTGCCAGCAGCACCCCCTTTCGGGAGGGGAGTGAGCAGTTCTTC. Residues: CASSTPFREGSEQFF.

Notes on this clone: A read error may account for a junction end that differs from germline. At the DNA level, this CDR3 is encoded by other sequences in the same sample as well. J is TRBJ1-2 and V is TRBV12-3 or TRBV12-4; possible D gene TRBD1, 6 bases. This CDR3 is built from 13 residues. The CDR3 DNA follows: TGTGCCAGCAGTCTAGACAGGTTGCATGGCTATACCTTC. It encodes CASSLDRLHGYTF.

The chain carries TRBV6-6 and TRBJ2-3; 11 positions match TRBD2. V shed 6 bases, J shed 0 bases, and the junction held 2 bases outside the gene matches. CDR3 length: 15 residues. The germline CDR1 and CDR2 sequences are MNHNY and SVGAGI (reference sequence). The CDR3 sequence: CASRGLAVSTDTQYF. The CDR3 DNA reads TGTGCCAGCAGGGGACTAGCGGTTAGCACAGATACGCAGTATTTT.

In this sample, this clone turned up a few times. The rearrangement joins TRBV7-2 to TRBJ1-2, with unresolved D. The V gene lost 2 bases and the J gene lost 7 bases, with 8 bases spanning the gap. CDR3 length equals 12 residues. Germline loops: CDR1 SGHTA, CDR2 FQGNSA. CDR3 amino acids: CASSLMSGGYTF. Written as DNA, the CDR3 is TGTGCCAGCAGCTTAATGTCGGGTGGCTACACCTTC. The whole variable domain, filled in from reference TRBV7-2 and TRBJ1-2, reads GAGVSQSPSNKVTEKGKDVELRCDPISGHTALYWYRQSLGQGLEFLIYFQGNSAPDKSGLPSDRFSAERTGGSVSTLTIQRTQQEDSAVYLCASSLMSGGYTFGSGTRLTVV.